The entry that follows covers one TCR beta chain sequence. This sample is drawn from a study of shared clonotypes between healthy human individuals. The CDR3 spans 13 residues. V dropped 2 bases and J dropped 5 bases, with 10 bases sitting between them. Germline V gene data show CDR1 as SGHRS and CDR2 as YFSETQ. Generated by immunoSEQ multiplex PCR, the TCRdb table keeps only in-frame clones and is missing some. The sample includes about 2,500,000 clones, approximately 92% of them seen just once. J is TRBJ2-5 and V is TRBV5-1; the D is unclear. This receptor was identified in a man aged 18 to 30 in good health. Material for sequencing was naive CD4+ T cells sorted from blood. Documented subset: CD45RA+ positively selected. The CDR3 DNA is TGCGCCAGCAGCTTCCTGGTCGGGGAGACCCAGTACTTC. It is translated as CASSFLVGETQYF.